Below, 25 T cell receptor beta chains from the same sample are listed, as sequenced in a study of Ad26.COV2.S vaccination and SARS-CoV-2 variants. Described treatment: 19 received Ad26.COV2.S at low or high dose, single or two shots; roughly five received placebo; per-sample allocation not given. Specimens were obtained on day 63 following the first vaccine or placebo injection. This table comes from immunoSEQ multiplex PCR, and its TCRdb copy is limited to in-frame clones, with some not included. This table holds a few hundred thousand clones, 80% to 90% found once. The sample here was peripheral blood, taken in a trial of Ad26.COV2.S vaccine versus placebo. These receptors came from a person aged 18-65 years who received the Ad26.COV2.S COVID-19 vaccine or a placebo.

The J gene is TRBJ1-2, the V gene TRBV7-9; D not certain. This CDR3 contains 13 residues. From germline, CDR1 is SEHNR and CDR2 FQNEAQ (reference sequence). V lost 1 base and J 6 bases, leaving 9 bases between the germline ends. CDR3 DNA sequence: TGTGCCAGCAGCTTAGAGGGTTCGGATGGCTACACCTTC. This translates into CASSLEGSDGYTF.

V usage is TRBV14 and J usage is TRBJ2-1; D is unclear. CDR1 is SGHDN, CDR2 FVKESK, per germline. V shed 1 base and J shed 0 bases, with 10 bases lying between them. This CDR3 comprises 16 residues. CDR3 sequence (DNA): TGTGCCAGCAGCCAAGGGTCCCCCAGCTCCTACAATGAGCAGTTCTTC. The encoded protein is CASSQGSPSSYNEQFF.

This rearrangement joins TRBV7-8 to TRBJ2-3; D possibly corresponds to TRBD1 (6 bases). CDR3 length: 12 amino acids. Germline loops: CDR1 SGHVS, CDR2 FQNEAQ. V shed 5 bases and J shed 5 bases, with 8 bases lying between them. The CDR3 sequence is CASSQGRDTQYF. The CDR3 bases are TGTGCCAGCAGCCAGGGGAGAGATACGCAGTATTTT.

The J gene is TRBJ2-1, the V gene TRBV4-1; 13 nucleotides line up with TRBD2. J gave up 5 bases and V 5 bases, and 12 bases lay outside the gene matches. The CDR3 totals 18 residues. Germline V CDR1 and CDR2: MGHRA, YSYEKL. The CDR3 nucleotides are TGCGCCAGCAGCTCCGGCGGACTAGCGGGAGATTACCACAATGAGCAGTTCTTC. This sequence encodes CASSSGGLAGDYHNEQFF.

The chain employs TRBV12-3 or TRBV12-4 and TRBJ2-1, with D possibly matching TRBD2 (5 bases). V was clipped by 0 bases and J by 10 bases, with 7 bases between them. This CDR3 is 12 amino acids long. This CDR3 is CASSLAPGEQFF. The CDR3 DNA sequence: TGTGCCAGCAGTTTAGCGCCGGGGGAGCAGTTCTTC.

The chain is built from TRBV9 and TRBJ2-7, with 8 bases that match TRBD2. Germline CDR1 and CDR2: SGDLS and YYNGEE. V trimming: 0 bases; J trimming: 2 bases; junction bases outside the gene matches: 4. The CDR3 runs 15 residues. The CDR3 coding sequence is TGTGCCAGCAGCGTAGCGGTAGCGGGGCCCTACGAGCAGTACTTC. Translating gives CASSVAVAGPYEQYF.

CDR3 sequence reads: CASSLWDRQNTEAFF. Here the CDR3 DNA reads TGTGCCAGCAGCTTATGGGACAGACAGAACACTGAAGCTTTCTTT. V usage is TRBV7-9 and J usage is TRBJ1-1; 7 nucleotides match TRBD1. CDR3 length equals 15 residues. With V trimmed by 2 bases and J by 1 base, 4 bases remained unmatched. The germline V gene encodes CDR1 SEHNR and CDR2 FQNEAQ (reference sequence).

The gene calls are TRBV30 and TRBJ1-5; 7 nucleotides line up with TRBD1. Germline-derived CDR1 and CDR2 are GTSNPN and SVGIG (reference sequence). V was clipped by 2 bases and J by 9 bases; unmatched bases: 7. The CDR3 covers 13 residues. CDR3: CAWSSGYRGPQHF. The CDR3 DNA follows: TGTGCCTGGAGTTCAGGTTACAGGGGGCCCCAGCATTTT.

V is TRBV19 and J is TRBJ2-5; possibly TRBD2 for D (6 bases). The V end lost 5 bases, the J end lost 5 bases, and 21 bases lay between the germline ends. The germline CDR1 and CDR2 sequences are LNHDA and SQIVND (reference sequence). There are 16 residues in the CDR3. In DNA, the CDR3 is TGTGCCAGTAGTCCTCGATCGGGACTCAGGAGGGAGACCCAGTACTTC. It codes for CASSPRSGLRRETQYF.

The rearrangement joins TRBV5-1 to TRBJ1-4; D is unresolved. Looked up from germline, CDR1 is SGHRS and CDR2 is YFSETQ. V lost 4 bases and J lost 6, with 7 bases in between. CDR3 length equals 12 residues. The CDR3 protein is CASSGEDEKLFF. As DNA, the CDR3 is TGCGCCAGCAGCGGCGAGGATGAAAAACTGTTTTTT.

Concerning this clone itself: The identical CDR3 is also encoded by other nucleotide sequences in the sample. J is TRBJ2-2 and V is TRBV19; TRBD1 matches 10 bases. The germline CDR1 and CDR2 sequences are LNHDA and SQIVND (reference sequence). V lost 6 bases to trimming and J lost 5 bases; unmatched junction nucleotides: 3. This CDR3 comprises 14 residues. CDR3 region: CASSPGQGTGELFF. The CDR3 DNA follows: TGTGCCAGTAGCCCGGGACAGGGGACCGGGGAGCTGTTTTTT.

The rearrangement uses TRBV4-1 and TRBJ1-2; D is ambiguous. Germline loops: CDR1 MGHRA, CDR2 YSYEKL. Trimming removed 1 base from V and 4 bases from J, with 7 bases in between. The CDR3 contains 13 residues. CDR3 in DNA: TGCGCCAGCAGCCAAGCTTCAGGCTATGGCTACACCTTC. This codes for CASSQASGYGYTF.

This chain connects TRBV6-1 to TRBJ1-5; D perhaps matches TRBD1 (5 bases). Trimming stripped 3 bases from V and 2 bases from J, with 17 bases between. This CDR3 contains 17 residues. Germline V gene sequence: CDR1 MNHNS, CDR2 SASEGT. CDR3 nucleotide sequence: TGTGCCAGCAGTGAGTTTCGGGGGATCTTGGGCAATCAGCCCCAGCATTTT. Residues: CASSEFRGILGNQPQHF.

The chain employs TRBV6-5 and TRBJ2-7, with D tentatively TRBD2 (5 bases). CDR3 size: 13 residues. CDR1 is MNHEY and CDR2 is SVGAGI in the germline V gene. The V end lost 7 bases, the J end lost 1 base, and 11 bases lay between the germline ends. Here the CDR3 reads CASTERGSYEQYF. The CDR3 DNA sequence: TGTGCCAGCACCGAACGGGGATCCTACGAGCAGTACTTC.

This clone was counted a single time. The chain combines TRBV11-2 with TRBJ2-6, with 8 nucleotides matching TRBD1. The V segment lost 4 bases and the J segment 2 bases; nucleotides outside the gene matches: 1. The CDR3 runs to 15 residues. Germline V gives CDR1 SGHAT, CDR2 FQNNGV. CDR3 DNA: TGTGCCAGCAGCTCGACAGGGGCTGGGGCCAACGTCCTGACTTTC. The encoded protein is CASSSTGAGANVLTF.

V usage is TRBV4-2 and J usage is TRBJ2-7, with 13 bases aligning to TRBD2. In germline, CDR1 is LGHNA, CDR2 YNFKEQ. This CDR3 comprises 15 residues. V lost 3 bases, J lost 6 bases, and 5 bases stayed unmatched. The DNA for the CDR3 is TGTGCCAGCAGCCACGTAGGACTAGCGGGGGTCGAGCAGTACTTC. This encodes CASSHVGLAGVEQYF.

The J gene is TRBJ2-1, the V gene TRBV19, with TRBD2 identical over 8 bases. The germline gives CDR1 LNHDA, CDR2 SQIVND (reference sequence). Germline trimming cut 10 bases from V and 4 bases from J; bases unmatched to any gene: 9. The CDR3 is 14 amino acids. CDR3 in amino acids: CATAPGLGYNEQFF. Here the CDR3 DNA reads TGTGCCACTGCTCCGGGACTAGGATACAATGAGCAGTTCTTC.

This clone was detected once. The chain links TRBV5-5 to TRBJ2-3; 9 nucleotides agree with TRBD1. Trimming took 3 bases from V and 7 from J; bases not matched to a gene: 9. The CDR3 length is 15 residues. Germline CDR1 SGHKS, CDR2 YYEKEE (reference sequence). CDR3 DNA: TGTGCCAGCAGCTACCACCCGGACAGGGGAAATACGCAGTATTTT. Translating it yields CASSYHPDRGNTQYF.

The rearrangement joins TRBV19 to TRBJ2-2; D not certain. V was clipped by 1 base and J by 4 bases, with 7 bases between them. Germline CDR1 LNHDA, CDR2 SQIVND (reference sequence). The CDR3 has 14 amino acids. The CDR3 reads CASSIVDGTGELFF. The CDR3 coding sequence is TGTGCCAGTAGTATAGTCGACGGCACCGGGGAGCTGTTTTTT.

The chain has TRBV7-2 and TRBJ2-1; no definite D call. Germline CDR1 reads SGHTA; CDR2 reads FQGNSA. CDR3 length: 13 residues. The V end was cut by 5 bases, the J end by 6 bases, with 11 bases between. The CDR3 nucleotides are TGTGCCAGCAGCAACCGGCAGTCCAATGAGCAGTTCTTC. It codes for CASSNRQSNEQFF. Based on the CDR3 plus reference TRBV7-2 and TRBJ2-1, the full variable domain is GAGVSQSPSNKVTEKGKDVELRCDPISGHTALYWYRQSLGQGLEFLIYFQGNSAPDKSGLPSDRFSAERTGGSVSTLTIQRTQQEDSAVYLCASSNRQSNEQFFGPGTRLTVL.

The chain combines TRBV19 with TRBJ1-1; a weak D match, TRBD1 (6 bases). Germline V lookup: CDR1 LNHDA, CDR2 SQIVND (reference sequence). V dropped 5 bases and J dropped 4 bases, with 14 bases sitting between them. The CDR3 length is 14 residues. The CDR3 loop is CASSLGTGLTEAFF. Here the CDR3 DNA reads TGTGCCAGTAGTCTCGGAACAGGGCTCACTGAAGCTTTCTTT.

This clone has more than one count but fewer than ten. The V call is TRBV15, the J call TRBJ1-1; D uncertain. This CDR3 comprises 13 residues. V shed 3 bases and J shed 0 bases, with 5 bases lying between them. CDR1 and CDR2 (germline): LNHNV, YYDKDF (reference sequence). CDR3 sequence (DNA): TGTGCCACCAGCAGGGAGATGAACACTGAAGCTTTCTTT. Amino acids: CATSREMNTEAFF.

The rearrangement joins TRBV24-1 to TRBJ1-1; D uncertain. Germline V lookup: CDR1 KGHDR, CDR2 SFDVKD. The CDR3 contains 14 residues. Trimming left V 5 bases short and J 1 base short, with 10 bases between. The CDR3 is CATSAAGANTEAFF. The CDR3 region has the DNA TGTGCCACCAGTGCCGCGGGAGCGAACACTGAAGCTTTCTTT.

This clone came up once. This chain connects TRBV11-3 to TRBJ2-2; 10 bases line up with TRBD2. The CDR3 is made up of 15 amino acids. Germline CDR1 and CDR2: SGHNT and YENEEA. V gave up 6 bases and J gave up 7 bases; unmatched junction bases: 8. CDR3 sequence (DNA): TGTGCCAGCAGTTGGCTAGCGGGAGAGGGCGGGGAGCTGTTTTTT. This codes for CASSWLAGEGGELFF.

This chain uses TRBV6-5 with TRBJ2-7; D might be TRBD1 or TRBD2, each matching 5 bases. CDR3 size: 13 residues. Per germline, CDR1 MNHEY and CDR2 SVGAGI. Trimming took off 10 bases at V and 2 bases at J, with 15 bases between the two ends. CDR3 DNA: TGTGCCACCGAGGGAGACAGCACCTACGAGCAGTACTTC. It is translated as CATEGDSTYEQYF.